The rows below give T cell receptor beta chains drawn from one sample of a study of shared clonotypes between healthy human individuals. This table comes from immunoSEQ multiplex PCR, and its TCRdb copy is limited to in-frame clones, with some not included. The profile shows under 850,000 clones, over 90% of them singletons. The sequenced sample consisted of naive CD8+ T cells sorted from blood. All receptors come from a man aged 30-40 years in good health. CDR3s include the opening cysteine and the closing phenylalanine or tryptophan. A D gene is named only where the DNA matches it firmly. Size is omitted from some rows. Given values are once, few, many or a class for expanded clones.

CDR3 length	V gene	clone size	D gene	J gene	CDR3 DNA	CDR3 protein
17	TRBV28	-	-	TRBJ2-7	TGTGCCAGCAGTCAGGACGCTAGGACGGTACTTTTCTACGAGCAGTACTTC	CASSQDARTVLFYEQYF
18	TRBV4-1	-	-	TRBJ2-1	TGCGCCAGCAGCCTCCTAAGTGGCCACCGGAGCTCCTACAATGAGCAGTTCTTC	CASSLLSGHRSSYNEQFF
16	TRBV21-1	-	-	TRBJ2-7	TGTGCCAGCAGCCCTCCCTTGGAAGGGGGATCCTACGAGCAGTACTTC	CASSPPLEGGSYEQYF
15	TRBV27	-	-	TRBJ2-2	TGTGCCAGCAGTCTCGGATCCTATCTTGCCGGGGAGCTGTTTTTT	CASSLGSYLAGELFF
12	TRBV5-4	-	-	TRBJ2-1	TGTGCCAGCAGCTTGGGGGACCGTGAGCAGTTCTTC	CASSLGDREQFF
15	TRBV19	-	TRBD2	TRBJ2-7	TGTGCCAGTAGTACCGCGGGGGGGTTAGACTACGAGCAGTACTTC	CASSTAGGLDYEQYF
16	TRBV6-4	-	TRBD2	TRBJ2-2	TGTGCCAGCAGTGACCCTAGCGGGAGTGATGCCGGGGAGCTGTTTTTT	CASSDPSGSDAGELFF
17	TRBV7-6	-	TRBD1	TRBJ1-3	TGTGCCAGCAGCCCCAAGCTGGGAAGGGGGCCTGGAAACACCATATATTTT	CASSPKLGRGPGNTIYF
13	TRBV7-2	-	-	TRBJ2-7	TGTGCCAGCAGCTTAGTACCAGGCCACGAGCAGTACTTC	CASSLVPGHEQYF
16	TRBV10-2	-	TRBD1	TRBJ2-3	TGCGCCAGCAGTGCTTTGACAGGGAAGGTTCCAGATACGCAGTATTTT	CASSALTGKVPDTQYF
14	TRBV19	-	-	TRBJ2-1	TGTGCCAGTAGCTCCCGGAGGTTTGGAAATGAGCAGTTCTTC	CASSSRRFGNEQFF
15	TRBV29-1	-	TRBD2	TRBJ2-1	TGCAGCGTCGACGAAGGACTAGGCAGCTACAATGAGCAGTTCTTC	CSVDEGLGSYNEQFF
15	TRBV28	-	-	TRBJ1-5	TGTGCCAGCAGGCTGCAGGGCCTACGGGAATGGCCCCAGCATTTT	CASRLQGLREWPQHF
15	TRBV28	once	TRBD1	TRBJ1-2	TGTGCCAGCAACGATTTACAGGGGCGCCAGTATGGCTACACCTTC	CASNDLQGRQYGYTF
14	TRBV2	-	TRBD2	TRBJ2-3	TGTGCCAGCAGAGGACTAGAGGGCACAGATACGCAGTATTTT	CASRGLEGTDTQYF